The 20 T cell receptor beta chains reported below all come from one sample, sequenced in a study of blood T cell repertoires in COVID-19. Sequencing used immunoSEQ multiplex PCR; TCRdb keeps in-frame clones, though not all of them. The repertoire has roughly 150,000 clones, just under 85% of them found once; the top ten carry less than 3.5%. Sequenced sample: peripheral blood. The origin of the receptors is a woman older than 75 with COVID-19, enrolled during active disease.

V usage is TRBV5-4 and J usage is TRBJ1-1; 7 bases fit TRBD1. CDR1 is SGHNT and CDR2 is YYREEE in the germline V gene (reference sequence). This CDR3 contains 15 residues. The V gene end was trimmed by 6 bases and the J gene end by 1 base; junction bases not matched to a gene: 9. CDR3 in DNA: TGTGCCAGCACCCTACGGACAGGAGCGAACACTGAAGCTTTCTTT. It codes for CASTLRTGANTEAFF.

The CDR3 DNA sequence: TGTGCCAGTACCAGGGGCTACGAGCAGTACTTC. It yields the protein CASTRGYEQYF. J is TRBJ2-7 and V is TRBV28; a possible D gene is TRBD1 (6 bases). Per the germline V gene, CDR1 is MDHEN and CDR2 is SYDVKM. This CDR3 is built from 11 residues. The V and J ends lost 9 bases and 3 bases respectively, with 9 bases between them. Complete variable domain (other parts from reference TRBV28 and TRBJ2-7): DVKVTQSSRYLVKRTGEKVFLECVQDMDHENMFWYRQDPGLGLRLIYFSYDVKMKEKGDIPEGYSVSREKKERFSLILESASTNQTSMYLCASTRGYEQYFGPGTRLTVT.

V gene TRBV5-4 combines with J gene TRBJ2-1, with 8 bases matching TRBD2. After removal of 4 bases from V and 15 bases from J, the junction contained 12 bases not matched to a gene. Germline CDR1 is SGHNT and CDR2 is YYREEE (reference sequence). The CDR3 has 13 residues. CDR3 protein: CASSPGGRTSRFF. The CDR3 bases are TGTGCCAGCAGCCCCGGGGGTCGGACTAGCCGGTTCTTC.

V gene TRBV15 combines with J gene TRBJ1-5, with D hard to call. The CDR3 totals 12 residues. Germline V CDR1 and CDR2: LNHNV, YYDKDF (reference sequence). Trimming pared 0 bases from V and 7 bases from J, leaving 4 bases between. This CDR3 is CATSRDKQPQHF. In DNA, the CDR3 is TGTGCCACCAGCAGAGATAAACAGCCCCAGCATTTT.

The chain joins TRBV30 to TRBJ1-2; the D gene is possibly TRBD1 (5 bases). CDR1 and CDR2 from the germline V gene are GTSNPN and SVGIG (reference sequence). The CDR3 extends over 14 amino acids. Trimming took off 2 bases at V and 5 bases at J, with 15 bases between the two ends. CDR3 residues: CAWSFAGVRYGYTF. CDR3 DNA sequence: TGTGCCTGGAGTTTTGCGGGGGTGAGGTATGGCTACACCTTC. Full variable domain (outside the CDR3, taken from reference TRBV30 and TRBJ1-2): SQTIHQWPATLVQPVGSPLSLECTVEGTSNPNLYWYRQAAGRGLQLLFYSVGIGQISSEVPQNLSASRPQDRQFILSSKKLLLSDSGFYLCAWSFAGVRYGYTFGSGTRLTVV.

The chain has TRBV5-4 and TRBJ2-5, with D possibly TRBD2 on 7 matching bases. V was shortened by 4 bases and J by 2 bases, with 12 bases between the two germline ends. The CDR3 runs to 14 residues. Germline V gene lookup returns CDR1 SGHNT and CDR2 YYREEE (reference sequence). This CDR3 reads CASSPGGPQETQYF. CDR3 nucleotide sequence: TGTGCCAGCAGCCCCGGGGGGCCACAAGAGACCCAGTACTTC.

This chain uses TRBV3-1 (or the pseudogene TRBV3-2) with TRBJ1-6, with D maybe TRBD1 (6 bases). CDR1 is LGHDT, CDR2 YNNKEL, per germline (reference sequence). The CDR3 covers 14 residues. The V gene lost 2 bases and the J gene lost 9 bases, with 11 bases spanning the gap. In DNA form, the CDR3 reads TGTGCCAGCAGCCAACAGGGGATCGGTTCACCCCTCCACTTT. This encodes CASSQQGIGSPLHF.

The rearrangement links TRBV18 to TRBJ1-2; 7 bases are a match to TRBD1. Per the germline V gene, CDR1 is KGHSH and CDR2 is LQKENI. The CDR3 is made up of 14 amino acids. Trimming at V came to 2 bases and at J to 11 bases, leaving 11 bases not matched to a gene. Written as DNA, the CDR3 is TGTGCCAGCTCACCAACCCGACAGGGCGGGAGGTACACCTTC. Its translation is CASSPTRQGGRYTF.

The CDR3 nucleotides read TGTGCCAGCAGCTTCGGACTCACTGAAGCTTTCTTT. Protein sequence: CASSFGLTEAFF. V gene TRBV11-2 combines with J gene TRBJ1-1, with D hard to call. V was shortened by 3 bases and J by 4 bases, with 6 bases between the two germline ends. The CDR3 sequence is 12 residues long. The V gene's germline CDR1 is SGHAT and CDR2 FQNNGV.

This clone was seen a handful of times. The CDR3 DNA follows: TGCGCCAGCAGCAGATTTGACAGCTACGAGCAGTACTTC. Its protein product is CASSRFDSYEQYF. The V and J genes are TRBV5-1 and TRBJ2-7; tentative D call: TRBD1 (5 bases). Germline V gene data show CDR1 as SGHRS and CDR2 as YFSETQ. This CDR3 comprises 13 residues. V dropped 4 bases and J dropped 3 bases, with 11 bases sitting between them.

DNA of the CDR3: TGCAGCGTTGAGGGGGGTGGGGCAGCTTTCTTT. Amino acid sequence: CSVEGGGAAFF. The chain carries TRBV29-1 and TRBJ1-1, with D perhaps TRBD1 (5 bases). CDR1 SQVTM and CDR2 ANQGSEA come from the germline V gene. The CDR3 is made up of 11 amino acids. V lost 3 bases to trimming and J lost 10 bases, with 12 bases between them. Combining the CDR3 with reference TRBV29-1 and TRBJ1-1 gives the whole variable domain SAVISQKPSRDICQRGTSLTIQCQVDSQVTMMFWYRQQPGQSLTLIATANQGSEATYESGFVIDKFPISRPNLTFSTLTVSNMSPEDSSIYLCSVEGGGAAFFGQGTRLTVV.

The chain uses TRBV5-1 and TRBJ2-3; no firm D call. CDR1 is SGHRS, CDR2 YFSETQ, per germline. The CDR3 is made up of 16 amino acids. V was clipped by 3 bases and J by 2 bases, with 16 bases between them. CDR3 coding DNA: TGCGCCAGCAGCTACGTTGACTCGACCCACACAGATACGCAGTATTTT. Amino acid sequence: CASSYVDSTHTDTQYF.

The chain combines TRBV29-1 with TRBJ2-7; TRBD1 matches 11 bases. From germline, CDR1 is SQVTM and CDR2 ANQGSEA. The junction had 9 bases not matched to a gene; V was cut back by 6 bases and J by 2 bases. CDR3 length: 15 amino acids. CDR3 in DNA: TGCAGCGTGACGGGGACAGGGGGGGATCCCTACGAGCAGTACTTC. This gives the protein CSVTGTGGDPYEQYF.

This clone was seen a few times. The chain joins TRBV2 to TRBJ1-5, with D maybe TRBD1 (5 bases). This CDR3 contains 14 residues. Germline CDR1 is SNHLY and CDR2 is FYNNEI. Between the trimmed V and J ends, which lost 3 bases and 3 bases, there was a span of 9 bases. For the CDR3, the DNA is TGTGCCAGCAGTGAGGGGGGGTCCAATCAGCCCCAGCATTTT. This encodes CASSEGGSNQPQHF.

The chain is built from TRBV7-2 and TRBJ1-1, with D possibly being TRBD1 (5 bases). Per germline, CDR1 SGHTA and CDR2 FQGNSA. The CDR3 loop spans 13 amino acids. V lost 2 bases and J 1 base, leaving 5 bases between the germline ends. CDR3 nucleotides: TGTGCCAGCAGCTTACAGGGGAACACTGAAGCTTTCTTT. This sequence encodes CASSLQGNTEAFF.

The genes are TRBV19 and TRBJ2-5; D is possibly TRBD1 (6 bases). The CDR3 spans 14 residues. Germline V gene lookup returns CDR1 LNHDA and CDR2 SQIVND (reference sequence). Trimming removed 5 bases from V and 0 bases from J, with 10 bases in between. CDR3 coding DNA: TGTGCCAGTAGTGCAGGGACAAACCAAGAGACCCAGTACTTC. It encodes CASSAGTNQETQYF.

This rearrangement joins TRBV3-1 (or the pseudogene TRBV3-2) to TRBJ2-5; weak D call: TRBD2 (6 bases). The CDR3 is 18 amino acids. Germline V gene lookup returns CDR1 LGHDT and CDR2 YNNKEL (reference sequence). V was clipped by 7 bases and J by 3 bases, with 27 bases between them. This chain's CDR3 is CASTSPSSAGKEEETQYF. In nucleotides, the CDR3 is TGTGCCAGCACCTCGCCGTCTAGCGCGGGAAAGGAAGAAGAGACCCAGTACTTC.

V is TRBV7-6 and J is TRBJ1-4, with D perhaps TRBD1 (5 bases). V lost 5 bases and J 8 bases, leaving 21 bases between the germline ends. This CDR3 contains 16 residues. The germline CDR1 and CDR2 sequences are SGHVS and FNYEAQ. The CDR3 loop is CASSQFPPGIQEKLFF. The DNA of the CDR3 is TGTGCCAGCAGCCAATTCCCCCCAGGGATTCAGGAAAAACTGTTTTTT.

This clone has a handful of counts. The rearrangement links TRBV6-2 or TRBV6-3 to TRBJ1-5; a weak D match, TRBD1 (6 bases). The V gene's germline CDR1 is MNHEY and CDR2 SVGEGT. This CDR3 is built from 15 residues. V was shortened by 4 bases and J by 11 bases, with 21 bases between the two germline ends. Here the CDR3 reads CASSWGVLREGAQHF. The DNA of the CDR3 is TGTGCCAGCAGTTGGGGGGTACTGCGGGAGGGGGCCCAGCATTTT.

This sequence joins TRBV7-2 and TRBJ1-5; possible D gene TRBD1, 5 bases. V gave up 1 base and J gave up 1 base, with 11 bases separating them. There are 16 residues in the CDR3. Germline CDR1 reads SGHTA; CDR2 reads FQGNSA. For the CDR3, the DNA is TGTGCCAGCAGCTTAGATGCAGGGTTGAGCAATCAGCCCCAGCATTTT. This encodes CASSLDAGLSNQPQHF.